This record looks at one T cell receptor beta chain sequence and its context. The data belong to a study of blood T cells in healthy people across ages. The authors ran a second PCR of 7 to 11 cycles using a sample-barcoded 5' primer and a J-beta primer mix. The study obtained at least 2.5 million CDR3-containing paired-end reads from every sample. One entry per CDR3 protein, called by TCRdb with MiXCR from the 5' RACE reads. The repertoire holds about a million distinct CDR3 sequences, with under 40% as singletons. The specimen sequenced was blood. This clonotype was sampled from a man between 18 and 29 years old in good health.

The DNA of the CDR3 is TGCAGCCCGGGAGGAGGCAATGAGCAGTACTTC. Translated, it gives CSPGGGNEQYF. The gene calls are TRBV20-1 and TRBJ2-5; TRBD2 aligns across 7 bases. This CDR3 is built from 11 residues. The germline V gene has CDR1 DFQATT and CDR2 SNEGSKA (reference sequence).